The 12 T cell receptor beta chains below were found in one sample sequenced in a study of T cells after yellow fever vaccination. From the 5' RACE reads, TCRdb called clonotypes with MiXCR, one entry per CDR3 protein. This table has about 340,000 distinct CDR3 sequences, 8.7% appearing once. This specimen consisted of PBMCs, obtained on the day of the first yellow fever vaccination. These receptor sequences come from a man between 18 and 29 years old who received the YFV17D yellow fever vaccine.

V and J are TRBV6-1 and TRBJ2-2; TRBD2 agrees at 12 bases. Germline values: CDR1 MNHNS, CDR2 SASEGT. CDR3 length: 16 amino acids. Germline trimming cut 6 bases from V and 5 bases from J; bases unmatched to any gene: 7. CDR3 amino acids: CASSVGLAGFTGELFF. In nucleotides, the CDR3 is TGTGCCAGCAGCGTAGGACTAGCGGGGTTTACCGGGGAGCTGTTTTTT.

Comments on this clonotype: One end of the junction does not line up with germline, which may come from a read error. The V call is TRBV5-6, the J call TRBJ1-2, with TRBD1 matching over 7 bases. Germline assignment: CDR1 SGHDT and CDR2 YYEEEE. The CDR3 spans 14 residues. CDR3: CASSFGQANYGYNF. The CDR3 bases are TGTGCCAGCAGCTTCGGACAGGCCAACTATGGCTACAACTTC.

This rearrangement joins TRBV29-1 to TRBJ2-7; D not resolved. The CDR3 consists of 12 residues. CDR1 is SQVTM, CDR2 ANQGSEA, per germline. The germline V and J ends were trimmed by 1 base and 6 bases, with 10 bases remaining between them. This chain's CDR3 is CSVEAPDGEQYV. The CDR3 DNA reads as TGCAGCGTTGAAGCCCCGGATGGCGAGCAGTACGTC.

The rearrangement joins TRBV12-3 or TRBV12-4 to TRBJ2-5, with D hard to call. Trimming took off 5 bases at V and 5 bases at J, with 9 bases between the two ends. The CDR3 is 12 residues long. In DNA form, the CDR3 reads TGTGCCAGCAGTAAGACCAGGGAGACCCAGTACTTC. Its translation: CASSKTRETQYF.

The chain has TRBV28 and TRBJ2-7; D not resolved. Per germline, CDR1 MDHEN and CDR2 SYDVKM. V lost 6 bases to trimming and J lost 2 bases, with 17 bases between them. The CDR3 length is 15 residues. The CDR3 DNA sequence: TGTGCCAGCAGCCCTGGCCTAATCAATCCCTACGAGCAGTACGTC. As protein: CASSPGLINPYEQYV.

To note about this clonotype: A much larger clone differs by one base, so this may be a read error. This chain links TRBV28 with TRBJ2-5, with 10 bases that match TRBD2. CDR3 length: 15 amino acids. The germline gives CDR1 MDHEN, CDR2 SYDVKM. The CDR3 DNA reads TGTGCCAGCAGTCTGGGACTAGCGACCGGCGAGACCCCGTACTTC. It translates to CASSLGLATGETPYF.

The chain combines TRBV20-1 with TRBJ1-6, with a tentative D call TRBD1 (6 bases). The CDR3 is 13 residues long. In germline, CDR1 is DFQATT, CDR2 SNEGSKA (reference sequence). The ends were cut back, 3 bases at V and 10 bases at J, with 13 bases in the middle. The CDR3 sequence: CSASRDINSPLHF. The CDR3 DNA sequence: TGCAGTGCTAGTAGGGACATAAACTCACCCCTCCACTTT.

In this sample, this clonotype turned up a few times. V and J are TRBV29-1 and TRBJ1-1, with 7 nucleotides matching TRBD1. CDR1 is SQVTM, CDR2 ANQGSEA, per germline. The ends lost 6 bases at V and 3 bases at J; junction bases unmatched: 10. The CDR3 has 14 residues. The CDR3 region has the DNA TGCAGCGTCCGGGGACAGCGGGGGGACACTGAAGCTTTCTTT. Encoded protein: CSVRGQRGDTEAFF.

This clonotype was recorded many times. This chain connects TRBV4-1 to TRBJ1-6; D gene unclear. This CDR3 comprises 13 residues. The germline V gene encodes CDR1 MGHRA and CDR2 YSYEKL. Trimming pared 4 bases from V and 6 bases from J, leaving 7 bases between. The CDR3, as DNA: TGCGCCAGCAGCCCGGGTGGTAATTCACCCCTCCACTTT. Translation gives CASSPGGNSPLHF.

This clonotype was counted a few times. J is TRBJ1-5 and V is TRBV20-1; tentatively, D is TRBD1 (5 bases). This CDR3 has 14 amino acids. Trimming removed 4 bases from V and 0 bases from J, with 10 bases in between. Germline V CDR1 and CDR2: DFQATT, SNEGSKA (reference sequence). The CDR3: CSATTASSNQPQHF. As DNA, the CDR3 is TGCAGTGCTACGACAGCCTCTAGCAATCAGCCCCAGCATTTT.

Only a few counts were recorded for this clonotype. The V call is TRBV12-3 or TRBV12-4, the J call TRBJ1-1; possible D gene TRBD1, 5 bases. V shed 6 bases and J shed 8 bases, with 16 bases lying between them. The CDR3 is made up of 13 amino acids. CDR3 residues: CASRDRLGVEAFF. CDR3 nucleotides: TGTGCCAGCAGAGATAGACTGGGGGTCGAAGCTTTCTTT.

The chain joins TRBV7-9 to TRBJ1-6; 7 bases agree with TRBD1. The CDR3 runs to 13 residues. V lost 4 bases and J lost 8; bases outside the gene matches: 2. CDR1 is SEHNR and CDR2 is FQNEAQ in the germline V gene (reference sequence). CDR3 in amino acids: CASSSQGDSPLHF. CDR3 in DNA: TGTGCCAGCAGCTCTCAGGGGGATTCACCCCTCCACTTT.